What follows are 26 T cell receptor beta chains derived from one specimen sequenced in a study of cytomegalovirus exposure and HLA in healthy donors. The study ran its PCR with 60 Vbeta and 13 Jbeta primers. Repertoires were generated with immunoSEQ multiplex PCR, while TCRdb's copy carries only in-frame clones and drops some. The table includes around 120,000 clones, under 90% detected once. The sample consisted of PBMCs. These receptors originate from a female donor in good health and CMV-seropositive.

V usage is TRBV5-1 and J usage is TRBJ1-4; no clear D. CDR3 length equals 15 residues. The V end was cut by 0 bases, the J end by 4 bases, with 10 bases between. Looked up from germline, CDR1 is SGHRS and CDR2 is YFSETQ. The CDR3 DNA sequence: TGCGCCAGCAGCTTGGGCAGTCTCAATAATGAAAAACTGTTTTTT. It codes for CASSLGSLNNEKLFF.

Here the CDR3 DNA reads TGTGCCAGCACCACGGACAGGGGCGCTGGGACCCAGTACTTC. This gives the protein CASTTDRGAGTQYF. This chain links TRBV6-1 with TRBJ2-5; TRBD1 agrees at 9 bases. The CDR3 totals 14 residues. J gave up 7 bases and V 7 bases, and 10 bases lay outside the gene matches. The V gene's germline CDR1 is MNHNS and CDR2 SASEGT.

This clone has only a few counts. This chain links TRBV7-8 with TRBJ1-1; D is possibly TRBD1 (5 bases). Germline CDR1 and CDR2: SGHVS and FQNEAQ. V was shortened by 7 bases and J by 5 bases, with 14 bases between the two germline ends. This CDR3 contains 13 residues. In DNA, the CDR3 is TGTGCCAGCAAGGGCAGGGAAGGGACTGAAGCTTTCTTT. Translated, it gives CASKGREGTEAFF. The full variable domain, rest sourced from reference TRBV7-8 and TRBJ1-1, is GAGVSQSPRYKVAKRGQDVALRCDPISGHVSLFWYQQALGQGPEFLTYFQNEAQLDKSGLPSDRFFAERPEGSVSTLKIQRTQQEDSAVYLCASKGREGTEAFFGQGTRLTVV.

The rearrangement uses TRBV30 and TRBJ2-3; no clear D gene. Germline CDR1 reads GTSNPN; CDR2 reads SVGIG (reference sequence). Trimming shortened V by 1 base and J by 1 base, and 6 bases separated the two germline ends. The CDR3 contains 13 residues. CDR3 protein: CAWSGTGTDTQYF. In DNA, the CDR3 is TGTGCCTGGAGTGGTACGGGCACAGATACGCAGTATTTT.

The genes are TRBV7-8 and TRBJ2-5, with 8 bases fitting TRBD2. The CDR3 spans 16 residues. J was trimmed by 4 bases and V by 2 bases; bases with no gene match: 9. Germline CDR1 SGHVS, CDR2 FQNEAQ. The CDR3 spells CASSLRAGEPAETQYF. The CDR3 bases are TGTGCCAGCAGCTTACGAGCGGGGGAGCCCGCAGAGACCCAGTACTTC.

This rearrangement joins TRBV29-1 to TRBJ1-2; no firm D call. The CDR3 totals 11 residues. V lost 7 bases and J lost 4, with 10 bases in between. The germline V gene has CDR1 SQVTM and CDR2 ANQGSEA. The CDR3 spells CSDGGIYGYTF. DNA for the CDR3: TGCAGCGATGGAGGGATCTATGGCTACACCTTC.

V usage is TRBV5-1 and J usage is TRBJ1-1; 8 bases are shared with TRBD1. V dropped 3 bases and J dropped 1; count of bases not matched to a gene: 8. The CDR3 is 16 amino acids. CDR1 is SGHRS, CDR2 YFSETQ, per germline. CDR3 nucleotide sequence: TGCGCCAGCAGCTCCAGGACAGGGCAAAGGAACACTGAAGCTTTCTTT. Protein product: CASSSRTGQRNTEAFF.

The rearrangement links TRBV12-2 to TRBJ2-7; the DNA was not compared with TRBD2, the D call given in the table. TRBV12-2 is flagged as a pseudogene. This CDR3 comprises 9 residues. The CDR3 DNA sequence: TGTGCCGCCTTTAGAGAGCAGTACTTC. Amino acid sequence: CAAFREQYF.

In DNA form, the CDR3 reads TGTGCCAGCAGTTTAGCAGGGAGGCCTGGAAACACCATATATTTT. It translates to CASSLAGRPGNTIYF. The chain has TRBV27 and TRBJ1-3, with a tentative D call TRBD1 (5 bases). V lost 2 bases and J lost 2, with 10 bases in between. The CDR3 loop spans 15 amino acids. Germline loops: CDR1 MNHEY, CDR2 SMNVEV (reference sequence).

The rearrangement uses TRBV25-1 and TRBJ2-6; D ambiguous. The V and J ends lost 4 bases and 2 bases respectively, with 12 bases between them. From germline, CDR1 is MGHDK and CDR2 SYGVNS. CDR3 length equals 16 residues. The CDR3 region is CASSAVAPTGANVLTF. CDR3 DNA: TGTGCCAGCAGTGCCGTGGCCCCGACTGGGGCCAACGTCCTGACTTTC.

V and J are TRBV7-9 and TRBJ2-7; TRBD1 agrees at 7 bases. J lost 0 bases, V lost 6 bases, and 8 bases had no gene match. The CDR3 is 15 residues long. CDR1 and CDR2 from the germline V gene are SEHNR and FQNEAQ (reference sequence). CDR3 region: CASSSDRAASYEQYF. The DNA for the CDR3 is TGTGCCAGCAGTTCCGACAGGGCCGCCTCCTACGAGCAGTACTTC.

The rearrangement uses TRBV5-5 and TRBJ2-7; TRBD1 might be the D (6 bases). Germline-derived CDR1 and CDR2 are SGHKS and YYEKEE (reference sequence). The CDR3 runs to 14 residues. V shed 5 bases and J shed 1 base, with 13 bases lying between them. The CDR3 reads CASRKTGISYEQYF. The CDR3 bases are TGTGCCAGCAGGAAGACAGGAATTTCCTACGAGCAGTACTTC.

This chain connects TRBV2 to TRBJ2-4; no reliable D call. V was cut by 4 bases and J by 4 bases, with 11 bases left in between. Germline-derived CDR1 and CDR2 are SNHLY and FYNNEI. This CDR3 spans 14 amino acids. CDR3 nucleotide sequence: TGTGCCAGCAGTGGAACAGCCCAAAAAAACATTCAGTACTTC. This gives the protein CASSGTAQKNIQYF.

The V and J genes are TRBV23-1 and TRBJ2-7, with TRBD1 matching over 8 bases. TRBV23-1 is an open reading frame, and its role is uncertain. The ends lost 4 bases at V and 2 bases at J; junction bases unmatched: 7. The CDR3 is 15 amino acids. Here the CDR3 reads CASSPGQGKPYEQYF. The CDR3 nucleotides are TGCGCCAGCAGTCCAGGACAGGGAAAACCCTACGAGCAGTACTTC.

This sequence joins TRBV6-5 and TRBJ1-5; no firm D call. CDR1 is MNHEY and CDR2 is SVGAGI in the germline V gene. The CDR3 is 14 residues long. Trimming took off 0 bases at V and 0 bases at J, with 3 bases between the two ends. The CDR3 DNA reads TGTGCCAGCAGTTACTCTAATAGCAATCAGCCCCAGCATTTT. Translating gives CASSYSNSNQPQHF.

The chain uses TRBV10-3 and TRBJ2-2, with 14 bases lining up with TRBD2. Germline trimming cut 10 bases from V and 1 base from J; bases unmatched to any gene: 2. CDR3 length: 15 amino acids. Germline lookup yields CDR1 ENHRY and CDR2 SYGVKD. The CDR3 is CATGLAGGNTGELFF. The CDR3 nucleotides read TGTGCCACCGGACTAGCGGGGGGGAACACCGGGGAGCTGTTTTTT.

V usage is TRBV6-1 and J usage is TRBJ1-2; possibly TRBD1 for D (5 bases). This CDR3 is built from 15 residues. V lost 3 bases, J lost 4 bases, and 15 bases lay in between. In germline, CDR1 is MNHNS, CDR2 SASEGT. In DNA, the CDR3 is TGTGCCAGCAGTGAGGGGCAGGGCCCAGGCTATGGCTACACCTTC. This encodes CASSEGQGPGYGYTF.

Only one count was recorded for this clone. The genes are TRBV28 and TRBJ1-2; TRBD1 agrees at 7 bases. This CDR3 spans 15 amino acids. Per germline, CDR1 MDHEN and CDR2 SYDVKM. Trimming cost V 6 bases and J 5 bases; bases outside gene matches: 12. DNA for the CDR3: TGTGCCAGCAGATCCGAAGACAGGGCTCATTATGGCTACACCTTC. Translating gives CASRSEDRAHYGYTF.

The chain links TRBV2 to TRBJ2-7, with D perhaps matching TRBD2 (5 bases). CDR1 and CDR2 from the germline V gene are SNHLY and FYNNEI. Trimming stripped 5 bases from V and 3 bases from J, with 11 bases between. The CDR3 sequence is 13 residues long. The DNA for the CDR3 is TGTGCCAGCAGTCCCTCCGGGAACTACGAGCAGTACTTC. Protein product: CASSPSGNYEQYF. Complete variable domain (other parts from reference TRBV2 and TRBJ2-7): EPEVTQTPSHQVTQMGQEVILRCVPISNHLYFYWYRQILGQKVEFLVSFYNNEISEKSEIFDDQFSVERPDGSNFTLKIRSTKLEDSAMYFCASSPSGNYEQYFGPGTRLTVT.

This sequence joins TRBV7-9 and TRBJ2-2; 9 bases map to TRBD1. Trimming took 5 bases from V and 5 from J; bases not matched to a gene: 3. CDR1 and CDR2 (germline): SEHNR, FQNEAQ (reference sequence). The CDR3 is 14 amino acids. DNA for the CDR3: TGTGCCAGCAGCCCGACAGGGGGGACCGGGGAGCTGTTTTTT. This codes for CASSPTGGTGELFF.

The rearrangement joins TRBV6-5 to TRBJ1-1; D gene unclear. The CDR3 has 14 amino acids. With 6 bases removed from V and 0 bases from J, the gap between germline ends came to 11 bases. Looked up from germline, CDR1 is MNHEY and CDR2 is SVGAGI. DNA of the CDR3: TGTGCCAGCAGCACCCCAGTCATGAACACTGAAGCTTTCTTT. Translated, it gives CASSTPVMNTEAFF.

The chain couples TRBV29-1 to TRBJ2-5, with 8 bases matching TRBD1. Trimming removed 5 bases from V and 5 bases from J; junction bases left unmatched: 7. This CDR3 comprises 13 residues. Per germline, CDR1 SQVTM and CDR2 ANQGSEA. CDR3 DNA sequence: TGCAGCGTTTTAGACAGGGGAAACGAGACCCAGTACTTC. It is translated as CSVLDRGNETQYF. Drawing the rest from reference TRBV29-1 and TRBJ2-5, the complete variable domain is SAVISQKPSRDICQRGTSLTIQCQVDSQVTMMFWYRQQPGQSLTLIATANQGSEATYESGFVIDKFPISRPNLTFSTLTVSNMSPEDSSIYLCSVLDRGNETQYFGPGTRLLVL.

This rearrangement joins TRBV6-8 to TRBJ2-5, with 7 positions matching TRBD2. The CDR3 spans 15 residues. Per germline, CDR1 MNHGY and CDR2 SAAAGT. V dropped 1 base and J dropped 3; count of bases not matched to a gene: 5. The CDR3 nucleotides read TGTGCCAGCAGTTACTGGTCCAGCGGGGAAGAGACCCAGTACTTC. Amino acids: CASSYWSSGEETQYF.

The table lists this clone with a count of one. The rearrangement links TRBV19 to TRBJ1-1; 9 nucleotides match TRBD1. This CDR3 comprises 14 residues. V shed 5 bases, J shed 4 bases, and the junction held 5 bases outside the gene matches. Germline CDR1 is LNHDA and CDR2 is SQIVND (reference sequence). This CDR3 is CASSVRTGVTEAFF. DNA of the CDR3: TGTGCCAGTAGTGTCCGGACAGGGGTCACTGAAGCTTTCTTT.

The chain recombines TRBV7-3 with TRBJ1-1; the D gene is possibly TRBD1 (5 bases). The CDR3 has 13 residues. Trimming took off 5 bases at V and 0 bases at J, with 7 bases between the two ends. In germline, CDR1 is SGHTA, CDR2 FQGTGA. This chain's CDR3 is CASSQTVNTEAFF. The CDR3, as DNA: TGTGCCAGCAGCCAGACAGTGAACACTGAAGCTTTCTTT.

The chain carries TRBV4-3 and TRBJ2-6, with a weak D call TRBD1 (5 bases). V dropped 0 bases and J dropped 0 bases, with 9 bases sitting between them. This CDR3 has 17 residues. Germline V lookup: CDR1 LGHNA, CDR2 YSLEER. The CDR3 nucleotides are TGCGCCAGCAGCCAAGACTACAGGACCTCTGGGGCCAACGTCCTGACTTTC. Translation gives CASSQDYRTSGANVLTF.